Given below is one T cell receptor (beta chain) in context. CDR1 is SEHNR, CDR2 FQNEAQ, per germline (reference sequence). CDR3 size: 13 residues. V dropped 7 bases and J dropped 8 bases, with 14 bases sitting between them. The authors' processing: Estimation of nucleated cell counts was performed using reference gene primer amplification. Only in-frame clones appear in the TCRdb table, and some are missing; sequencing was by immunoSEQ multiplex PCR. D and trimming come from the DNA, and the V and J calls and clone size come from that table. The sample has 200,000 or so clones, around 80% seen once. This entry is derived from a study of blood T cell repertoires in COVID-19. Study-level information: Samples came from the United States, Italy and Spain, spanning acute and convalescent COVID-19. T cells, B-cell-depleted T cells, or PBMCs supplied cDNA or gDNA.

This clonotype was sampled from a human donor with acute or convalescent COVID-19. The donor label of this sample is uncertain. The genes are TRBV7-9 and TRBJ1-4; D perhaps matches TRBD1 (5 bases). Sequencing used peripheral blood. The CDR3 DNA is TGTGCCAGCACCTCCGTGGGGCAGGAAAAACTGTTTTTT. As protein: CASTSVGQEKLFF.